This TCR beta chain came from a study of CD8 T cell repertoires and HIV-1 epitope variants (dated by TCRdb to about 2020). Some background on the complete study: Twenty-five peptides representing autologous and known Gag and Nef epitope variants were each used to stimulate T cells in separate culture wells. Three Gag epitope families and Nef HW9 and YT9 were included among the tested epitopes. An aliquot of 1M T cells was set aside as an uncultured baseline condition, separate from the 83 T cell cultures. A total of 80 or so T cell cultures were run, with each culture condition performed in triplicate except for one peptide, which was performed in duplicate. The control conditions were a CMV, EBV and flu peptide pool, the Ebola AY9 epitope as a negative control, and a well with no peptide. Cultures ran for 9 to 11 days in IMDM with gentamicin, with half-media changes on days 3 and 7 adding IL-2, IL-7 and IL-15. T cells were enriched using the EasySep Human T Cell Enrichment Kit and then co-cultured with an equal number of autologous T cell-negative cells acting as antigen-presenting cells.

The EasySep Human CD8+ T Cell Enrichment Kit was used on day 10 to isolate CD8+ T cells from every culture. Sequencing of TCR beta CDR3 regions was performed at survey depth on the immunoSEQ platform. The QIAamp DNA micro kit was used to extract genomic DNA from every cultured and uncultured CD8+ T cell population. Processing in the source paper ran as follows. Samples with fewer than 5,000 productive reads were excluded, resulting in the removal of about 6% of the 75 HIV peptide-stimulated cultures. Sequences were trimmed to CDR3 by a MANAFEST web app, and nonproductive sequences, CDR3s under 5 amino acids, and sequences not starting with C or ending with F/W were removed. Antigen-specific clonotypes had to expand in at least 2 of 3 replicates versus no-peptide control at FDR 0.01, only within one epitope family. Specific clonotypes also needed at least fivefold higher frequency than in wells stimulated with peptides from other epitope families. This is the immuneACCESS table as TCRdb keeps it, with only in-frame sequences that have V and J called. A part of the clones is gone; compared with another copy, unresolved V genes explain less than half, and the rest is unexplained. Clone size and the V and J calls come from that table; the DNA yielded D and trimming. Within this sample are thousands of clones, with 60% to 70% of them counted one time only. The ten largest clones take up 40% to 55% of the sample.

V loses 1 base of germline sequence and J loses 1 base, and the interval between the two ends is 7 bases. Spanning cysteine to phenylalanine, the CDR3 consists of 14 amino acids. Solely the CDR3 DNA is kept, with 42 bases framed from the first base. Sequences PRHDT (CDR1) and FYEKMQ (CDR2) are obtained from the germline V gene (reference sequence). The study at large found these results: The assay could identify only TCR beta chains and pointed to proliferation in response to antigen, not to T cell function or cytokine profile. About 5 clonotypes recognized the Nef KF9 family and one the HW9 family, with no responses to the TAALDMSHF plasma variant. The study identified about 9 antigen-specific TCR beta clonotypes, more than five of which appeared to be cross-reactive for autologous or known escape epitope variants.

This clone was observed a few times. Its recognized antigen is unknown. No qualities accompany the bases; no much larger clone lies one base away. What was sequenced was cultured CD8+ T cells derived from PBMCs. The chain is made from TRBV13 and TRBJ2-5; the D gene is possibly TRBD2, with 5 bases matching. The TCR comes from a male donor with HIV. The DNA reads as follows: TGTGCCAGCAGCTTAGAGGCGGGCCAAGAGACCCAGTACTTC. The translation is CASSLEAGQETQYF.